One sample yielded the 18 T cell receptor beta chains listed below, sequenced in a study of shared clonotypes between healthy human individuals. Measured with immunoSEQ multiplex PCR; TCRdb has only the in-frame clones, and not every one. The sample lists 1,400,000 or so clones; about 98.5% were seen once. Sequenced input: naive CD4+ T cells sorted from blood. As for subset: CD45RA+ positively selected. The source of these receptors is a man aged 25 to 40 in good health.

The chain links TRBV27 to TRBJ1-2; D perhaps matches TRBD1 (5 bases). Trimming removed 6 bases from V and 6 bases from J, with 17 bases in between. In germline, CDR1 is MNHEY, CDR2 SMNVEV (reference sequence). This CDR3 is 14 amino acids long. CDR3 in amino acids: CASRSHRDGDGYTF. The CDR3 DNA sequence: TGTGCCAGCAGAAGCCACCGGGACGGAGATGGCTACACCTTC.

J is TRBJ2-1 and V is TRBV28; 7 nucleotides line up with TRBD2. V lost 5 bases and J lost 0; bases outside the gene matches: 7. CDR1 and CDR2 (germline): MDHEN, SYDVKM. This CDR3 has 16 amino acids. CDR3 protein: CASSPSGFSSYNEQFF. CDR3 sequence (DNA): TGTGCCAGCAGTCCTAGCGGTTTTAGCTCCTACAATGAGCAGTTCTTC.

A single count supports this clone. The chain recombines TRBV6-5 with TRBJ2-7; maybe TRBD1 (6 bases). Germline CDR1 and CDR2: MNHEY and SVGAGI. The CDR3 has 14 residues. Trimming took 5 bases from V and 1 from J, leaving 12 bases between them. Here the CDR3 DNA reads TGTGCCAGCAGTCCAGGGCAGGGGTCCTACGAGCAGTACTTC. Translated, it gives CASSPGQGSYEQYF.

The V call is TRBV29-1, the J call TRBJ2-7; no reliable D call. V lost 6 bases, J lost 3 bases, and 12 bases lay in between. The germline V gene encodes CDR1 SQVTM and CDR2 ANQGSEA. This CDR3 spans 12 amino acids. The CDR3 spells CSVPGPGYEQYF. CDR3 in DNA: TGCAGCGTCCCGGGCCCTGGCTACGAGCAGTACTTC.

Points on this clone: The same CDR3 arises from other DNA sequences in this sample as well. The V and J genes are TRBV5-4 and TRBJ2-2; D perhaps matches TRBD2 (5 bases). This CDR3 has 15 residues. Germline lookup yields CDR1 SGHNT and CDR2 YYREEE (reference sequence). V lost 4 bases and J 1 base, leaving 11 bases between the germline ends. The CDR3 coding sequence is TGTGCCAGCAGCCTGGGCGGGCGGAACACCGGGGAGCTGTTTTTT. Its translation: CASSLGGRNTGELFF.

V gene TRBV6-5 combines with J gene TRBJ2-7; D call uncertain. The ends were cut back, 6 bases at V and 4 bases at J, with 16 bases in the middle. Germline CDR1 reads MNHEY; CDR2 reads SVGAGI. This CDR3 spans 14 amino acids. For the CDR3, the DNA is TGTGCCAGCAGGTACGAGAATTGGATGTACGAGCAGTACTTC. This sequence encodes CASRYENWMYEQYF.

V gene TRBV5-1 combines with J gene TRBJ2-7; 9 nucleotides line up with TRBD2. Germline CDR1 is SGHRS and CDR2 is YFSETQ. This CDR3 spans 15 amino acids. With 4 bases clipped from V and 6 bases from J, the junction kept 11 bases outside the gene matches. CDR3 sequence (DNA): TGCGCCAGCAGCGTTACCGGGACTAGCATATCCGAGCAGTACTTC. This gives the protein CASSVTGTSISEQYF.

The chain couples TRBV18 to TRBJ2-3; D is unclear. CDR1 and CDR2 (germline): KGHSH, LQKENI. This CDR3 has 15 amino acids. With 0 bases removed from V and 2 bases from J, the gap between germline ends came to 9 bases. The CDR3 sequence: CASSPPGRITDTQYF. The CDR3, as DNA: TGTGCCAGCTCACCACCGGGTCGGATCACAGATACGCAGTATTTT.

This chain connects TRBV28 to TRBJ1-1; D possibly corresponds to TRBD1 (6 bases). This CDR3 has 15 amino acids. In germline, CDR1 is MDHEN, CDR2 SYDVKM. Trimming left V 5 bases short and J 4 bases short, with 17 bases between. The CDR3 coding sequence is TGTGCCAGCAGTCCTCCGGGGGAAGGGGGCACTGAAGCTTTCTTT. Its protein product is CASSPPGEGGTEAFF.

The chain employs TRBV6-1 and TRBJ2-3; unclear D gene. The V gene's germline CDR1 is MNHNS and CDR2 SASEGT. Between the trimmed V and J ends, which lost 8 bases and 6 bases, there was a span of 6 bases. This CDR3 is built from 10 residues. CDR3 bases: TGTGCCAGCCGGTTGGATACGCAGTATTTT. This gives the protein CASRLDTQYF.

V is TRBV15 and J is TRBJ2-3; tentative D call: TRBD1 (6 bases). CDR1 is LNHNV and CDR2 is YYDKDF in the germline V gene (reference sequence). The CDR3 length is 15 residues. V was trimmed by 3 bases and J by 0 bases, leaving 10 bases between them. DNA for the CDR3: TGTGCCACCAGCAGCAGGGGTCTTAGCACAGATACGCAGTATTTT. It codes for CATSSRGLSTDTQYF.

This chain joins TRBV29-1 and TRBJ2-5; TRBD1 aligns across 7 bases. Germline values: CDR1 SQVTM, CDR2 ANQGSEA. J lost 7 bases, V lost 5 bases, and 4 bases had no gene match. There are 11 residues in the CDR3. The DNA for the CDR3 is TGCAGCGTTCGAAGACAGGGGACCCAGTACTTC. Its translation is CSVRRQGTQYF.

The chain couples TRBV7-9 to TRBJ1-4; D is uncertain. The CDR3 has 15 amino acids. Deletions cut 4 bases from V and 6 bases from J, with 15 bases between. From germline, CDR1 is SEHNR and CDR2 FQNEAQ (reference sequence). CDR3 nucleotides: TGTGCCAGCAGCTCAGGCGAGCGGAGGGATGAAAAACTGTTTTTT. Translating gives CASSSGERRDEKLFF.

The chain uses TRBV2 and TRBJ2-1; 12 bases are shared with TRBD2. The V and J ends lost 7 bases and 9 bases, in that order; junction bases with no gene match: 7. The length of the CDR3 is 14 residues. Looked up from germline, CDR1 is SNHLY and CDR2 is FYNNEI. CDR3 protein: CASIPTSGSAEQFF. As DNA, the CDR3 is TGTGCCAGCATCCCGACTAGCGGGAGCGCTGAGCAGTTCTTC.

The chain combines TRBV5-1 with TRBJ2-1, with 12 bases that match TRBD1. The CDR3 sequence is 16 residues long. The V segment lost 1 base and the J segment 5 bases; nucleotides outside the gene matches: 4. The germline gives CDR1 SGHRS, CDR2 YFSETQ. CDR3 protein: CASSLFGTGGHNEQFF. The CDR3 bases are TGCGCCAGCAGCTTGTTCGGGACAGGGGGCCACAATGAGCAGTTCTTC.

The J gene is TRBJ1-2, the V gene TRBV27; no clear D gene. Trimming removed 5 bases at V and 5 bases at J, with 15 bases between. Germline loops: CDR1 MNHEY, CDR2 SMNVEV (reference sequence). The length of the CDR3 is 14 residues. CDR3 in amino acids: CASSRSPQSYGYTF. The CDR3 nucleotides are TGTGCCAGCAGTCGAAGTCCACAGTCTTATGGCTACACCTTC.

V usage is TRBV7-2 and J usage is TRBJ2-1; 14 bases agree with TRBD2. The CDR3 runs to 19 residues. V lost 5 bases, J lost 0 bases, and 9 bases stayed unmatched. Germline V gives CDR1 SGHTA, CDR2 FQGNSA. The CDR3 DNA sequence: TGTGCCAGCAGCCCCGGACTAGCGGGAGGACCATTCTCCTACAATGAGCAGTTCTTC. This sequence encodes CASSPGLAGGPFSYNEQFF. Full variable domain (rest looked up from reference TRBV7-2 and TRBJ2-1): GAGVSQSPSNKVTEKGKDVELRCDPISGHTALYWYRQSLGQGLEFLIYFQGNSAPDKSGLPSDRFSAERTGGSVSTLTIQRTQQEDSAVYLCASSPGLAGGPFSYNEQFFGPGTRLTVL.

The gene calls are TRBV9 and TRBJ1-2, with 8 bases lining up with TRBD1. V lost 3 bases to trimming and J lost 2 bases; unmatched junction nucleotides: 6. This CDR3 comprises 15 residues. Germline-derived CDR1 and CDR2 are SGDLS and YYNGEE. The CDR3 DNA reads as TGTGCCAGCAGCGGGGGACAGGCGGTGAACTATGGCTACACCTTC. It is translated as CASSGGQAVNYGYTF. Variable domain in full (rest from reference TRBV9 and TRBJ1-2): DSGVTQTPKHLITATGQRVTLRCSPRSGDLSVYWYQQSLDQGLQFLIQYYNGEERAKGNILERFSAQQFPDLHSELNLSSLELGDSALYFCASSGGQAVNYGYTFGSGTRLTVV.